These T cell receptor beta chains were read from a single sample in a study of monozygotic twins with inflammatory bowel disease. TCRdb reanalyzed the 5' RACE reads, giving one entry per CDR3 protein sequence and no DNA. Its listing shows fewer than 350,000 distinct CDR3 sequences. Sequencing was done on a sample of blood. The source is a human donor with ulcerative colitis or Crohn's disease, or a healthy co-twin of an affected twin (not recorded which). The CDR3 runs from the conserved cysteine through the conserved F or W.

cdr3_length j_call v_call cdr3_aa
16 TRBJ2-6 TRBV14 CASSSVPLSGANVLTF
15 TRBJ1-5 TRBV18 CASSPKDGGMQPQHF
17 TRBJ2-1 TRBV7-2 CASSLIAGEAPYNEQFF
13 TRBJ2-5 TRBV20-1 CSAPSGSGETQYF
16 TRBJ2-2 TRBV5-1 CASSSLQGLSTGELFF
17 TRBJ2-2 TRBV20-1 CSARDPQQGSDTGELFF
15 TRBJ1-6 TRBV20-1 CSASVLGRLNSPLHF
12 TRBJ1-6 TRBV5-6 CASRGGNSPLHF
12 TRBJ2-7 TRBV29-1 CSGGQGFNEQYF
15 TRBJ2-1 TRBV6-4 CASSGTSGTGNEQFF
15 TRBJ2-7 TRBV3-1 CASSRPGQGVYEQYF
13 TRBJ1-2 TRBV6-5 CASSLGQGAGYTF
13 TRBJ2-5 TRBV5-1 CASSFYVGETQYF
18 TRBJ2-1 TRBV11-2 CASSTQLAGLSSYNEQFF